These T cell receptor beta chains were read from a single sample in a study of Ad26.COV2.S vaccination and SARS-CoV-2 variants. Clones were read by immunoSEQ multiplex PCR, and TCRdb kept only the in-frame ones, dropping some. The table shows some 290,000 clones, with roughly 84% occurring only once. The sample consisted of peripheral blood, taken in a trial of Ad26.COV2.S vaccine versus placebo. All receptors come from a person between 18 and 60 years old who received the Ad26.COV2.S COVID-19 vaccine or a placebo. Both conserved end residues are part of each CDR3. D genes are given only for firm matches. Size tells how often a clone was seen (once, few, many) or the class of an expanded clone, and some rows leave it out.

abundance	j_gene	d_gene	v_gene	CDR3aa	CDR3nt
-	TRBJ2-5	TRBD2	TRBV6-2/TRBV6-3	CASSSMRERGRETQYF	TGTGCCAGCAGTTCCATGAGGGAACGCGGGAGAGAGACCCAGTACTTC
-	TRBJ1-2	TRBD1	TRBV7-9	CASSLVTGGVPNYGYTF	TGTGCCAGCAGCTTAGTGACAGGGGGCGTCCCTAACTATGGCTACACCTTC
-	TRBJ1-1	TRBD1	TRBV6-5	CASSHTPQGTEAFF	TGTGCCAGCAGCCACACCCCACAGGGGACTGAAGCTTTCTTT
-	TRBJ1-1	TRBD1	TRBV5-4	CASSFGQGGTEAFF	TGTGCCAGCAGCTTCGGACAGGGGGGGACTGAAGCTTTCTTT
-	TRBJ2-5	TRBD1	TRBV5-4	CASSLGQGAETQYF	TGTGCCAGCAGCTTGGGACAGGGCGCGGAGACCCAGTACTTC
-	TRBJ2-1	TRBD1	TRBV10-3	CAISRPLGQSAYNEQFF	TGTGCCATCAGTCGCCCGCTGGGACAGTCCGCCTACAATGAGCAGTTCTTC
-	TRBJ1-2	-	TRBV5-6	CASSFGGTGGYGYTF	TGTGCCAGCAGCTTCGGGGGGACGGGTGGGTACGGCTACACCTTC
once	TRBJ2-2	-	TRBV15	CATSRVGRANTGELFF	TGTGCCACCAGCAGAGTTGGCAGGGCGAACACCGGGGAGCTGTTTTTT
-	TRBJ2-7	TRBD2	TRBV11-2	CASSWASGSYEQYF	TGTGCCAGCAGTTGGGCTAGCGGTTCCTACGAGCAGTACTTC
-	TRBJ1-6	-	TRBV2	CASSVQRLNSPLHF	TGTGCCAGCAGTGTACAGAGACTAAATTCACCCCTCCACTTT
-	TRBJ1-1	-	TRBV18	CASSQNGRDTEAFF	TGTGCCAGCTCACAAAATGGCAGGGACACTGAAGCTTTCTTT
-	TRBJ2-5	TRBD2	TRBV7-9	CASSFRGEEQETQYF	TGTGCCAGCAGCTTCCGGGGGGAGGAACAAGAGACCCAGTACTTC
few	TRBJ1-2	TRBD1	TRBV5-4	CASRGGQGYGYTF	TGTGCCAGCAGGGGGGGACAGGGCTATGGCTACACCTTC
once	TRBJ1-2	-	TRBV5-6	CASRSYYGYTF	TGTGCCAGCAGATCTTACTATGGCTACACCTTC
-	TRBJ2-7	TRBD2	TRBV2	CASSGNSGGEQYF	TGTGCCAGCAGTGGGAATAGCGGGGGCGAGCAGTACTTC
-	TRBJ1-5	TRBD1	TRBV19	CASRRGSAGGGNQPQHF	TGTGCCAGTCGGCGGGGATCGGCAGGGGGCGGCAATCAGCCCCAGCATTTT
-	TRBJ2-7	TRBD1	TRBV30	CAWTGGNSYEQYF	TGTGCCTGGACAGGGGGCAACTCCTACGAGCAGTACTTC
-	TRBJ1-2	-	TRBV7-2	CASSPGPSGYTF	TGTGCCAGCAGCCCCGGACCCTCTGGCTACACCTTC
-	TRBJ2-2	TRBD2	TRBV2	CASRHPSLAGGREYNTGELFF	TGTGCCAGCAGGCATCCAAGTCTGGCGGGGGGCCGTGAGTATAACACCGGGGAGCTGTTTTTT
-	TRBJ1-5	TRBD1	TRBV27	CASSQRTGISNQPQHF	TGTGCCAGCAGTCAAAGGACAGGGATTAGCAATCAGCCCCAGCATTTT
-	TRBJ2-3	TRBD1	TRBV7-3	CASSLKVWNRGFPDTQYF	TGTGCCAGCAGCTTGAAAGTTTGGAACAGGGGATTCCCAGATACGCAGTATTTT
-	TRBJ2-1	TRBD2	TRBV2	CASRTASGTYNEQFF	TGTGCCAGCAGGACGGCTAGCGGCACCTACAATGAGCAGTTCTTC
-	TRBJ1-1	TRBD1	TRBV2	CASSLATGVNTEAFF	TGTGCCAGCAGCCTCGCTACAGGGGTGAACACTGAAGCTTTCTTT
once	TRBJ1-3	-	TRBV7-8	CASSPDSGNTIYF	TGTGCCAGCAGCCCCGACTCTGGAAACACCATATATTTT
-	TRBJ2-3	TRBD1	TRBV5-1	CASSRGQGAGRSTDTQYF	TGCGCCAGCAGCCGAGGACAGGGGGCCGGTCGTAGCACAGATACGCAGTATTTT
-	TRBJ2-3	TRBD2	TRBV29-1	CSVASGGRDTQYF	TGCAGCGTTGCAAGCGGGGGAAGAGATACGCAGTATTTT
-	TRBJ1-2	-	TRBV6-5	CASSYSRAKKGYGYTF	TGTGCCAGCAGTTACTCGAGGGCAAAAAAGGGATATGGCTACACCTTC
-	TRBJ1-5	-	TRBV4-1	CASSQVVSRRQPQHF	TGCGCCAGCAGCCAAGTTGTCTCCCGGAGGCAGCCCCAGCATTTT
-	TRBJ1-1	-	TRBV6-5	CASSHRDLGAEAFF	TGTGCCAGCAGTCACCGGGACCTCGGCGCTGAAGCTTTCTTT
-	TRBJ2-3	TRBD1	TRBV11-2	CASRRTGTGGTDTQYF	TGTGCCAGCAGACGAACCGGGACAGGGGGGACAGATACGCAGTATTTT
-	TRBJ2-3	-	TRBV7-2	CASSTRPSTDTQYF	TGTGCCAGCAGCACCCGACCTAGCACAGATACGCAGTATTTT
few	TRBJ1-1	-	TRBV7-2	CASSLTQSTEAFF	TGTGCCAGCAGCTTAACCCAGAGCACTGAAGCTTTCTTT
-	TRBJ1-5	-	TRBV4-2	CASSQSRWRPNQPQHF	TGTGCCAGCAGCCAGTCGAGGTGGAGACCCAATCAGCCCCAGCATTTT
-	TRBJ2-5	TRBD1	TRBV14	CASSQKGWLGPGGRETQYF	TGTGCCAGCAGCCAAAAGGGCTGGTTGGGACCAGGGGGCCGGGAGACCCAGTACTTC
-	TRBJ1-1	TRBD1	TRBV11-2	CASSLQGGNTEAFF	TGTGCCAGCAGCTTACAGGGGGGCAACACTGAAGCTTTCTTT
-	TRBJ2-4	TRBD1	TRBV6-5	CASSPTDRENIQYF	TGTGCCAGCAGTCCGACGGACAGGGAAAACATTCAGTACTTC
-	TRBJ2-3	-	TRBV29-1	CSNWGGGTDTQYF	TGCAGCAACTGGGGCGGGGGCACAGATACGCAGTATTTT
-	TRBJ2-7	TRBD1	TRBV6-5	CASRPPMTGRREQYF	TGTGCCAGCAGGCCCCCAATGACAGGGCGGCGCGAGCAGTACTTC
-	TRBJ1-6	-	TRBV27	CASSFRDKSWNSPLHF	TGTGCCAGCAGTTTCCGGGACAAGTCTTGGAATTCACCCCTCCACTTT
-	TRBJ1-2	-	TRBV19	CASSSSRDGGNYGYTF	TGTGCCAGTAGTTCGTCCAGGGACGGCGGAAACTATGGCTACACCTTC
-	TRBJ2-5	-	TRBV27	CASSSLRGGRQETQYF	TGTGCCAGCAGTTCCCTTAGGGGGGGCCGGCAAGAGACCCAGTACTTC